The source of this T cell receptor (beta chain) is a study of cytomegalovirus exposure and HLA in healthy donors. Use of 60 Vbeta and 13 Jbeta primers characterized the PCR. The authors' processing: Unique TCR beta chains totaled some 81 million in a later count, with around 12 million of them shared. Some clones are missing from TCRdb's copy, which holds only in-frame ones; the method was immunoSEQ multiplex PCR. V and J calls and clone size are given by that table; D and trimming were obtained from the DNA. In the table there are hundreds of thousands of clones, around 83% of which are singletons. Germline loops: CDR1 ENHRY, CDR2 SYGVKD. There are 14 residues in the CDR3. V was trimmed by 4 bases and J by 4 bases, leaving 11 bases between them.

The chain links TRBV10-3 to TRBJ2-1, with a possible D match to TRBD2 (5 bases). Sequencing was carried out using PBMCs. The receptor was isolated from a girl aged 5-17 years in good health and CMV-seronegative. The chain's CDR3 is CAISGASGYNEQFF. The CDR3 DNA reads TGTGCCATCAGTGGGGCCAGCGGTTACAATGAGCAGTTCTTC.